The 6 T cell receptor beta chains below all came from one sample that was sequenced in a study of blood T cell repertoires in COVID-19. Assay: immunoSEQ multiplex PCR; the TCRdb copy retains only in-frame clones and omits some. Here the sample spans some 210,000 clones, 80% to 90% being singletons. What was sequenced was peripheral blood. The source is a woman in her 50s with active or convalescent COVID-19.

In this sample, this clone turned up a few times. The chain uses TRBV12-3 or TRBV12-4 and TRBJ1-2; no reliable D call. The CDR3 sequence is 13 residues long. Trimming stripped 1 base from V and 6 bases from J, with 9 bases between. The CDR3, as DNA: TGTGCCAGCAGTTTAGGGTACGGGGATGGCTACACCTTC. Protein sequence: CASSLGYGDGYTF.

The CDR3 nucleotides are TGCGCCAGCAGCCGCGCCAGCGGGGGCCCCCGAGATACGCAGTATTTT. Its translation is CASSRASGGPRDTQYF. The rearrangement uses TRBV5-1 and TRBJ2-3, with TRBD2 matching 8 bases. CDR3 length: 16 amino acids. Germline V gene lookup returns CDR1 SGHRS and CDR2 YFSETQ. J lost 5 bases, V lost 4 bases, and 12 bases had no gene match.

The chain uses TRBV5-4 and TRBJ2-3; 12 bases align to TRBD2. The length of the CDR3 is 18 residues. Per the germline V gene, CDR1 is SGHNT and CDR2 is YYREEE (reference sequence). Losses at the gene ends were 3 bases for V and 2 bases for J; bases not matched to a gene: 10. This CDR3 is CASSSTTSSGRATDTQYF. Here the CDR3 DNA reads TGTGCCAGCAGCTCTACCACCTCTAGCGGGAGGGCCACAGATACGCAGTATTTT.

J is TRBJ1-2 and V is TRBV29-1; the match to TRBD1 covers 7 bases. Trimming cost V 4 bases and J 3 bases; bases outside gene matches: 5. The CDR3 is 13 amino acids. CDR1 and CDR2 (germline): SQVTM, ANQGSEA. CDR3 coding DNA: TGCAGCGTTGGAGGCCAGGGGGACTATGGCTACACCTTC. Encoded protein: CSVGGQGDYGYTF.

The rearrangement links TRBV18 to TRBJ2-3, with no clear D. The V gene's germline CDR1 is KGHSH and CDR2 LQKENI. The CDR3 has 14 amino acids. Trimming left V 6 bases short and J 2 bases short, with 12 bases between. The CDR3 spells CASSPLENTDTQYF. The CDR3 DNA reads as TGTGCCAGCTCTCCCTTAGAAAACACAGATACGCAGTATTTT.

This sequence joins TRBV29-1 and TRBJ2-7; 8 bases are shared with TRBD1. The junction had 8 bases not matched to a gene; V was cut back by 6 bases and J by 7 bases. The CDR3 spans 12 residues. Germline lookup yields CDR1 SQVTM and CDR2 ANQGSEA. The CDR3 reads CSVDRGNAEQYF. Here the CDR3 DNA reads TGCAGCGTCGACAGGGGCAACGCAGAGCAGTACTTC.